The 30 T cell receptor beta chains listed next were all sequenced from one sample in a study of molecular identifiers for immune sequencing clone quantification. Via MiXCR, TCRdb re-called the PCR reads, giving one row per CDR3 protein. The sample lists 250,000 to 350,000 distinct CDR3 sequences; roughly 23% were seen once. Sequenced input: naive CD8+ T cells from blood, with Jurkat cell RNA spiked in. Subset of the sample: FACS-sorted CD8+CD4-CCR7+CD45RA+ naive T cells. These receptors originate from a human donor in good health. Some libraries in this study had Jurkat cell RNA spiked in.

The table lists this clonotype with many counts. The CDR3 sequence: CASSVAPTDTQYF. The CDR3 bases are TGTGCCAGCAGCGTAGCACCTACAGATACGCAGTATTTT. The V call is TRBV9, the J call TRBJ2-3, with unresolved D. Deletions cut 0 bases from V and 3 bases from J, with 5 bases between. CDR1 SGDLS and CDR2 YYNGEE come from the germline V gene. The length of the CDR3 is 13 residues.

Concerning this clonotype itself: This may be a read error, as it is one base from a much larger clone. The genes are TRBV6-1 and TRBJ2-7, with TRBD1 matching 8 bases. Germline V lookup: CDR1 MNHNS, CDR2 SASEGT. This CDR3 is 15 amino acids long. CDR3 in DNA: TGTGCCAGCAGTGAAGAAGATACAGGGGGGTGGGAGCAGTGCTTC. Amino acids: CASSEEDTGGWEQCF.

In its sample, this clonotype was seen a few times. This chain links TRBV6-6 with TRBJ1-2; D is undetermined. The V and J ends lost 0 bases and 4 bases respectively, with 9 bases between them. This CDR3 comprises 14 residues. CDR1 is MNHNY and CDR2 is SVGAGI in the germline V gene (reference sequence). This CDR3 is CASSYSGGSYGYTF. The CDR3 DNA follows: TGTGCCAGCAGTTACTCTGGTGGCAGCTATGGCTACACCTTC.

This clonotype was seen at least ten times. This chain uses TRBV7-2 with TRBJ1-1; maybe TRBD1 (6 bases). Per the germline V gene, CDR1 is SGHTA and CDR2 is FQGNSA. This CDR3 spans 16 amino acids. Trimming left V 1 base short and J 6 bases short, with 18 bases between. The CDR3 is CASSLDWGLGFPEAFF. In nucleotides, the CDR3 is TGTGCCAGCAGCTTAGATTGGGGGCTCGGGTTCCCTGAAGCTTTCTTT.

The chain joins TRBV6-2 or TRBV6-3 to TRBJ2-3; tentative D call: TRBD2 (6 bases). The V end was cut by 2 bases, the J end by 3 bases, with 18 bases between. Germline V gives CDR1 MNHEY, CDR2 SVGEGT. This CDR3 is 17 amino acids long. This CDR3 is CASSYDYSGGRTDTQYF. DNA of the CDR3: TGTGCCAGCAGTTACGATTATAGCGGCGGCAGGACAGATACGCAGTATTTT.

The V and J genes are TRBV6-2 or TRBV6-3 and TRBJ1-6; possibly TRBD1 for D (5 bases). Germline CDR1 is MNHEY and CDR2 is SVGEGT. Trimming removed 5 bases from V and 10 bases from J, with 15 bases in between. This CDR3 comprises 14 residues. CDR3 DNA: TGTGCCAGCAGTATATCCAGGGTGCAGTCACCCCTCCACTTT. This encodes CASSISRVQSPLHF.

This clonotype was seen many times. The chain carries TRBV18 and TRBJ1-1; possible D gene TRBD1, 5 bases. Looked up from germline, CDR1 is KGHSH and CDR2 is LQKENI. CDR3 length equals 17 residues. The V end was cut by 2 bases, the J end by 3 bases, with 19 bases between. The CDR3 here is CASSPRGIRGPDTEAFF. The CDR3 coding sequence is TGTGCCAGCTCACCAAGGGGTATCCGAGGGCCGGACACTGAAGCTTTCTTT.

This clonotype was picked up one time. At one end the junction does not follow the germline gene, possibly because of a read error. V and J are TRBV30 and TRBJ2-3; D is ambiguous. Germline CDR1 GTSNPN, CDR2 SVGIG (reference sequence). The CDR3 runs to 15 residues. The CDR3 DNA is TGTGTCTGGAGTGTTTGGGGTTCTAGCACAGATACGCAGTATTTT. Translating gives CVWSVWGSSTDTQYF.

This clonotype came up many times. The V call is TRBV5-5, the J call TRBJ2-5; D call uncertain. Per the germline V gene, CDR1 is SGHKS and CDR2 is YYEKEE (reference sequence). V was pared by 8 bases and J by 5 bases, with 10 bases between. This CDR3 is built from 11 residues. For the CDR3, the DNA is TGTGCCAGTCGTCTTTCTGAGACCCAGTACTTC. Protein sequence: CASRLSETQYF.

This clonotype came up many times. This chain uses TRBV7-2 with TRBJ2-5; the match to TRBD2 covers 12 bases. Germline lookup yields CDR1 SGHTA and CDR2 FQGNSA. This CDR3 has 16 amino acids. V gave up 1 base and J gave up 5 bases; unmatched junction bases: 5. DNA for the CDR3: TGTGCCAGCAGCTTAGGACTAGCGGGGGTAGGGGAGACCCAGTACTTC. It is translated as CASSLGLAGVGETQYF.

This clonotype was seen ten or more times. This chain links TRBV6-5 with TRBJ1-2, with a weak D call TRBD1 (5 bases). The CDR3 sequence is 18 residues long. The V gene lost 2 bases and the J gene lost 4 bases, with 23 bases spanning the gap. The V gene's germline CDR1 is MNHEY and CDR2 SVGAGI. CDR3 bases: TGTGCCAGCAGTTACGGTGGGGCGCAGGCCCCGCTAGCCTATGGCTACACCTTC. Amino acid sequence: CASSYGGAQAPLAYGYTF.

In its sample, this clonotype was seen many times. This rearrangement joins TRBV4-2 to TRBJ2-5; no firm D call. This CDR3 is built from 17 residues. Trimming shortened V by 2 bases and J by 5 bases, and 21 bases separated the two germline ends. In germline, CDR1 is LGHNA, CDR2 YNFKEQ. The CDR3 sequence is CASSQTDGGPQSETQYF. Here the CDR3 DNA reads TGTGCCAGCAGCCAAACGGACGGTGGACCCCAGAGTGAGACCCAGTACTTC.

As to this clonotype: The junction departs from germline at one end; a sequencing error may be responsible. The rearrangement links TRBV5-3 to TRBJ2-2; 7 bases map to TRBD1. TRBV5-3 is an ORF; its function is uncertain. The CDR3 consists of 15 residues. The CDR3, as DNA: TGTGCCAGCAGCTTAGAACAGGGGTACACCGGGGAGCTGTTTTTT. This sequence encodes CASSLEQGYTGELFF.

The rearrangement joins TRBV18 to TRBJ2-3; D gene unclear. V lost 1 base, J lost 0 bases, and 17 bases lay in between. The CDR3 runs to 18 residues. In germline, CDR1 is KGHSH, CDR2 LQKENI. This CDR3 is CASSPLPGLLTSTDTQYF. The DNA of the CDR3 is TGTGCCAGCTCACCACTCCCCGGGCTACTAACGAGCACAGATACGCAGTATTTT.

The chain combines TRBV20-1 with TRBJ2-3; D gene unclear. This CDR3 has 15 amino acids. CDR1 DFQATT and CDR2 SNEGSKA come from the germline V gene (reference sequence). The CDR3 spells CAAKRGVTRTDTQYF. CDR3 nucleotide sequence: TGCGCCGCTAAACGTGGCGTCACCCGTACAGATACGCAGTATTTT.

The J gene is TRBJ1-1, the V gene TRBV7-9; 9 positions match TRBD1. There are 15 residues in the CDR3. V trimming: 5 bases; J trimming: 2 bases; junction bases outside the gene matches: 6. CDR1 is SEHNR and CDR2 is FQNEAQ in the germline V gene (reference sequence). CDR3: CASSKPGQGNTEAFF. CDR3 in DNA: TGTGCCAGCAGCAAACCGGGACAGGGAAACACTGAAGCTTTCTTT.

CDR3 in amino acids: CASSYLTAGMNTEAFF. The CDR3 DNA reads as TGTGCCAGCAGTTACTTGACAGCAGGTATGAACACTGAAGCTTTCTTT. The chain combines TRBV6-2 or TRBV6-3 with TRBJ1-1, with D possibly being TRBD1 (5 bases). This CDR3 contains 16 residues. Germline V lookup: CDR1 MNHEY, CDR2 SVGEGT. V lost 1 base, J lost 0 bases, and 12 bases lay in between.

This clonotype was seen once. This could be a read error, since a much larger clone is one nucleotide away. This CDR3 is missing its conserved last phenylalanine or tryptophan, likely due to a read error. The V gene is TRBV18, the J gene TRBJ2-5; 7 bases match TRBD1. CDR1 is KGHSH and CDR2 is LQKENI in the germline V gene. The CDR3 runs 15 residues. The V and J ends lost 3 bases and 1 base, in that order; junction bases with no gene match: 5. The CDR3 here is CASSPRDSVQETQYL. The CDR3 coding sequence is TGTGCCAGCTCACCCAGGGACAGTGTCCAAGAGACCCAGTACCTC.

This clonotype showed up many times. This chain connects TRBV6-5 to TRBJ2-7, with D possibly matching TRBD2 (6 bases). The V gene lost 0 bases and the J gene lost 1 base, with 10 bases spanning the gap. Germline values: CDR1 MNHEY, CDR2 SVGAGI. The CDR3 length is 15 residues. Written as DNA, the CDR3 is TGTGCCAGCAGTTACTCGACACGGGGGTCCTACGAGCAGTACTTC. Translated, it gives CASSYSTRGSYEQYF.

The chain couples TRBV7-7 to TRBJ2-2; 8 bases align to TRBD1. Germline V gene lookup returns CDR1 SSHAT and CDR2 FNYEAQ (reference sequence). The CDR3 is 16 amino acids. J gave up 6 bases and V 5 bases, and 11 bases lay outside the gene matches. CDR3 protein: CASSTSDRVYSGELFF. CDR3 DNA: TGTGCCAGCAGCACCTCGGACAGGGTCTATTCCGGGGAGCTGTTTTTT.

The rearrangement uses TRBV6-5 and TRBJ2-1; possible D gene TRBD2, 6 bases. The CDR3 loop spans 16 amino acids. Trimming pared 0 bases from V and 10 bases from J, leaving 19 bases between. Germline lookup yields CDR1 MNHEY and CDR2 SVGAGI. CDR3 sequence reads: CASSYSRGTSRQEQFF. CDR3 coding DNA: TGTGCCAGCAGTTACTCGCGCGGGACGTCCCGACAGGAGCAGTTCTTC.

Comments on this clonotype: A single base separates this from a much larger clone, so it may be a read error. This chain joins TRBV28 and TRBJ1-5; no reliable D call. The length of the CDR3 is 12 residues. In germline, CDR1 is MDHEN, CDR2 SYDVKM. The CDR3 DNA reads TGTGCCAGAAGTTTTCGCAATCAGCCCCAGCATTTT. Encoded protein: CARSFRNQPQHF.

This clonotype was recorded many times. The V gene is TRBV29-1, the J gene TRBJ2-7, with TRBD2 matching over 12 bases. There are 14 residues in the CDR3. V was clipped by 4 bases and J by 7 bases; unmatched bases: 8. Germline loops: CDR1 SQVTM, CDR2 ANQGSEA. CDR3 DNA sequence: TGCAGCGTTGGAAGGACTAGCGGGAAATATGAGCAGTACTTC. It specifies CSVGRTSGKYEQYF.

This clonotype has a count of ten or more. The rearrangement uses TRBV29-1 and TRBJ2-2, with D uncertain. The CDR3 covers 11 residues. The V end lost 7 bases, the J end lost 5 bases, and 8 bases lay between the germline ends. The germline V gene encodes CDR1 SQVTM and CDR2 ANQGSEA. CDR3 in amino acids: CSASATGELFF. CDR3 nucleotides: TGCAGCGCCTCTGCGACCGGGGAGCTGTTTTTT.

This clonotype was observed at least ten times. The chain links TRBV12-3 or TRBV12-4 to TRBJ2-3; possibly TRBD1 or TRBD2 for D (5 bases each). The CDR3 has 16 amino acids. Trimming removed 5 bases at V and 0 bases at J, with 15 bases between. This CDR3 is CASSIPSWGSTDTQYF. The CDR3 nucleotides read TGTGCCAGCAGTATACCTTCGTGGGGGAGCACAGATACGCAGTATTTT.

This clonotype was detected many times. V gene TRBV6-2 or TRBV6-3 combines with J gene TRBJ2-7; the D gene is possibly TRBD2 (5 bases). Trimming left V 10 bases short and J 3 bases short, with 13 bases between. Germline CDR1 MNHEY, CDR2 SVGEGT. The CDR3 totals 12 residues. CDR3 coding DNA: TGTGCCACCCGGGATTTTTACTACGAGCAGTACTTC. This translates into CATRDFYYEQYF.

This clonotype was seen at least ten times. The CDR3 region has the DNA TGTGCCAGCAGCTTGGTGCGAGTGCAAGATACGCAGTATTTT. Translation gives CASSLVRVQDTQYF. This chain links TRBV5-5 with TRBJ2-3, with unresolved D. V was shortened by 0 bases and J by 5 bases, with 10 bases between the two germline ends. Per germline, CDR1 SGHKS and CDR2 YYEKEE (reference sequence). The CDR3 has 14 residues. Together with reference TRBV5-5 and TRBJ2-3, the CDR3 gives the full variable domain: DAGVTQSPTHLIKTRGQQVTLRCSPISGHKSVSWYQQVLGQGPQFIFQYYEKEERGRGNFPDRFSARQFPNYSSELNVNALLLGDSALYLCASSLVRVQDTQYFGPGTRLTVL.

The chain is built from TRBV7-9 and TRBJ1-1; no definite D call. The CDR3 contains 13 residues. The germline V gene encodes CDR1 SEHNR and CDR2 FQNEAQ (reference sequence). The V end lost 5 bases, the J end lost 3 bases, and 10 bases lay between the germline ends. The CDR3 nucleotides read TGTGCCAGCAGCAGGGATTTGGACACTGAAGCTTTCTTT. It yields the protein CASSRDLDTEAFF.

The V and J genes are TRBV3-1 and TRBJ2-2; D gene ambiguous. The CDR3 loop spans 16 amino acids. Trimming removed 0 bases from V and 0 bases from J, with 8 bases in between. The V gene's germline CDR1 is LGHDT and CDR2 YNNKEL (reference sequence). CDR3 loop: CASSQDPGPNTGELFF. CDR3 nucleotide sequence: TGTGCCAGCAGCCAAGATCCGGGCCCGAACACCGGGGAGCTGTTTTTT.

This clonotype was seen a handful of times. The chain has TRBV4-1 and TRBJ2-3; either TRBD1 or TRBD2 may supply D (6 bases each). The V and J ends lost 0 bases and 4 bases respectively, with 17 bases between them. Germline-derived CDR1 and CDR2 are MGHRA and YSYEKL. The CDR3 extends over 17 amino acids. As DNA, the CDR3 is TGCGCCAGCAGCCAAGAATCTCGAGGGGGGTGGGCAGATACGCAGTATTTT. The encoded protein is CASSQESRGGWADTQYF.